The sequence of this TCR beta chain was determined in a study of regulatory T cells in long-lasting Graves disease. Time point noted: persistent/refractory GD, antithyroid drugs over 5 years with positive TRAb. Researchers made the TCR library from RNA that was extracted from PBMCs. This clonotype was recorded a few times. Its antigen is still unknown. Study results and limitations: Peripheral blood, not thyroid tissue, was the sole material studied.

Construction of the TCR beta libraries employed iRepertoire HTBI primers in conjunction with Arm-PCR of CDR3 regions. Using its own MiXCR run on the multiplex PCR reads, TCRdb lists one record per CDR3 protein. This sample yields around 450,000 distinct CDR3 sequences, of which 20% to 25% are seen a single time; about 6.6% belongs to the top ten. Sequencing was performed on peripheral blood mononuclear cells (PBMCs), taken when the disease was refractory, from a patient treated with antithyroid drugs. This receptor was obtained from a female donor with Graves disease.

The CDR3 DNA is TGTGCCAGCAGCTCCCCCGGCGGGGCCGGATCTCTCTATGGCTACACCTTC. Translated, it gives CASSSPGGAGSLYGYTF. J is TRBJ1-2 and V is TRBV7-9; possible D gene TRBD1, 5 bases. The CDR3 contains 17 residues. Germline CDR1 SEHNR, CDR2 FQNEAQ (reference sequence). The V gene lost 4 bases and the J gene lost 4 bases, with 22 bases spanning the gap.